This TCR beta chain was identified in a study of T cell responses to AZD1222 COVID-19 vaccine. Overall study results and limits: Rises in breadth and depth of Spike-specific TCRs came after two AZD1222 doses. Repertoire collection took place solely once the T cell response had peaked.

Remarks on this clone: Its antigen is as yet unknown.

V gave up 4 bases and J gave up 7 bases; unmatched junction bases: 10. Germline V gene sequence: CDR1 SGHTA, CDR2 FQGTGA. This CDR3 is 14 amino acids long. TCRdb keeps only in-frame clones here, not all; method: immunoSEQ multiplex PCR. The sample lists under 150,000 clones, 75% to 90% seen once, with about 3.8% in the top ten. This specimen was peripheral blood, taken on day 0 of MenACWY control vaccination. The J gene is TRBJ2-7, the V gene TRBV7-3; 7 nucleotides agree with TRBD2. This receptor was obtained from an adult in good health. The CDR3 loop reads CASSSSGRGGEQYF. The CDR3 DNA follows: TGTGCCAGCAGCTCCTCCGGGCGGGGAGGGGAGCAGTACTTC.